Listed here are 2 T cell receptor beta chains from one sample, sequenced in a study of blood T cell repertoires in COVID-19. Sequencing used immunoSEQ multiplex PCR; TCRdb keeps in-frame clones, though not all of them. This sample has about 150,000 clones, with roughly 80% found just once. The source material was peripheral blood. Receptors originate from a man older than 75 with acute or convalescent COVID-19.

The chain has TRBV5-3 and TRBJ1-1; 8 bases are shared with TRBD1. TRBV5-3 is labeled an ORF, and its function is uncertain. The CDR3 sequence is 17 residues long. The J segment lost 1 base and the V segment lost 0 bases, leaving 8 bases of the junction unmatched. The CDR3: CARSLDGQGKGNTEAFF. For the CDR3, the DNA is TGTGCCAGAAGCTTGGACGGACAGGGAAAAGGGAACACTGAAGCTTTCTTT.

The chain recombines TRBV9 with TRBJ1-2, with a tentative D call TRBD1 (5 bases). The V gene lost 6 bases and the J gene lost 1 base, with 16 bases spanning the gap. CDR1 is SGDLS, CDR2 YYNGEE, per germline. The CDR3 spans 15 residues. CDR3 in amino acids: CASTSTGGFNYGYTF. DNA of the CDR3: TGTGCCAGCACTTCAACTGGGGGGTTTAACTATGGCTACACCTTC.